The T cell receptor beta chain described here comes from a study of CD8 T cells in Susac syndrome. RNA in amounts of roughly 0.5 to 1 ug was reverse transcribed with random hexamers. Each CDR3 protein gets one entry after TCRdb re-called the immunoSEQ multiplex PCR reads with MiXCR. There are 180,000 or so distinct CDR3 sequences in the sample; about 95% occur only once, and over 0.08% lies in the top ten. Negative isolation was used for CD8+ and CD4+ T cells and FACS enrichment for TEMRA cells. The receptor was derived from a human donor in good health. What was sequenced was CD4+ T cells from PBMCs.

The CDR3: CSAIQLAGVSEQFF. The CDR3, as DNA: TGCAGTGCTATACAACTAGCGGGAGTGTCTGAGCAGTTCTTC. The J gene is TRBJ2-1, the V gene TRBV20-1; 11 positions agree with TRBD2. With 4 bases clipped from V and 9 bases from J, the junction kept 8 bases outside the gene matches. CDR1 is DFQATT and CDR2 is SNEGSKA in the germline V gene (reference sequence). This CDR3 contains 14 residues.